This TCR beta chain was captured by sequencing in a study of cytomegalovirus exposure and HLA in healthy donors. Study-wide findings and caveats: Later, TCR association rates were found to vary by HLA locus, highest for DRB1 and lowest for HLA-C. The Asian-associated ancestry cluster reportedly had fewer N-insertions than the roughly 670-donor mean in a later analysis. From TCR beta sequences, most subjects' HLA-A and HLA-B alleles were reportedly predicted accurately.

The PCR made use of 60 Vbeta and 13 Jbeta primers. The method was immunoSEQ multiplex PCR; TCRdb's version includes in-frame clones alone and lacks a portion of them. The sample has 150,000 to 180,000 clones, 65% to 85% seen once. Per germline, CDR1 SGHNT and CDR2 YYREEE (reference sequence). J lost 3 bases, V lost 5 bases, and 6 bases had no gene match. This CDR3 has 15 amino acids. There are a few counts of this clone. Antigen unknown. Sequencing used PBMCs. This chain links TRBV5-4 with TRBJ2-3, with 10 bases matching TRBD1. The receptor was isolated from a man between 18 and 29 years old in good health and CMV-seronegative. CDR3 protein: CASRRQGALTDTQYF. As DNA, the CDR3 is TGTGCCAGCAGGAGACAGGGGGCATTGACAGATACGCAGTATTTT.